The rows below give T cell receptor beta chains drawn from one sample of a study of T cells in Graves' hyperthyroidism and ophthalmopathy. TCRdb fed the multiplex PCR reads into MiXCR, producing one record per CDR3 protein. Of about 660,000 distinct CDR3 sequences listed, approximately 42% are singletons. Material: peripheral blood or thyroid tissue (not recorded which). Every receptor here comes from an adult man with Graves' disease, either hyperthyroidism or ophthalmopathy (not recorded which). CDR3s leave out the opening cysteine and the closing phenylalanine or tryptophan.

V,J,CDR3
TRBV11-3,TRBJ1-1,ASSLWQAIEAF
TRBV5-1,TRBJ2-7,ASSLVGIHEQY
TRBV9,TRBJ1-6,ASSRHGTAYNSPLH
TRBV20-1,TRBJ1-1,SARDAQRNTEAF
TRBV15,TRBJ1-5,ATSRGLREGAQH
TRBV9,TRBJ1-5,ASTLQGANRDQPQH
TRBV19,TRBJ1-1,ASSMWTVNTEAF
TRBV29-1,TRBJ2-7,SVELWDTQIPEQY
TRBV2,TRBJ1-6,ASSDKGQGANSPLH
TRBV19,TRBJ1-2,ASTTGTGTYGYT
TRBV2,TRBJ1-1,ASTPVAPPNTEAF
TRBV7-9,TRBJ2-6,ASSLGFSGANGLT